What follows are 11 T cell receptor beta chains derived from one specimen sequenced in a study of blood T cell repertoires in COVID-19. Clones were read by immunoSEQ multiplex PCR, and TCRdb kept only the in-frame ones, dropping some. The profile shows tens of thousands of clones, around 65% of them singletons. Sample: peripheral blood. All receptors come from a woman aged 70 to 79 with acute or convalescent COVID-19.

The table lists this clone with a few counts. The J gene is TRBJ1-1, the V gene TRBV5-1; D is possibly TRBD1 (5 bases). From germline, CDR1 is SGHRS and CDR2 YFSETQ. The CDR3 sequence is 14 residues long. V lost 0 bases, J lost 7 bases, and 13 bases lay in between. The CDR3 region is CASSLEQGAVEAFF. CDR3 DNA: TGCGCCAGCAGCTTGGAGCAGGGTGCCGTTGAAGCTTTCTTT. Using reference TRBV5-1 and TRBJ1-1 for the parts outside the CDR3, the full variable domain is KAGVTQTPRYLIKTRGQQVTLSCSPISGHRSVSWYQQTPGQGLQFLFEYFSETQRNKGNFPGRFSGRQFSNSRSEMNVSTLELGDSALYLCASSLEQGAVEAFFGQGTRLTVV.

The V and J genes are TRBV5-6 and TRBJ2-5, with 9 bases matching TRBD2. The J segment lost 5 bases and the V segment lost 6 bases, leaving 5 bases of the junction unmatched. The germline gives CDR1 SGHDT, CDR2 YYEEEE. This CDR3 is built from 13 residues. The CDR3 loop is CASTRTSDETQYF. As DNA, the CDR3 is TGTGCCAGCACCAGGACTAGCGATGAGACCCAGTACTTC.

V and J are TRBV28 and TRBJ1-6, with 7 bases aligning to TRBD1. There are 14 residues in the CDR3. V shed 4 bases, J shed 10 bases, and the junction held 7 bases outside the gene matches. Germline assignment: CDR1 MDHEN and CDR2 SYDVKM. CDR3 amino acids: CASSSRQGTSPLHF. CDR3 DNA: TGTGCCAGCAGTTCCAGACAGGGAACGTCACCCCTCCACTTT.

The chain has TRBV6-2 or TRBV6-3 and TRBJ1-5; D is perhaps TRBD1 (5 bases). The V gene's germline CDR1 is MNHEY and CDR2 SVGEGT. The CDR3 totals 14 residues. Trimming removed 5 bases from V and 5 bases from J, with 13 bases in between. CDR3 in amino acids: CASSAGVRDQPQHF. As DNA, the CDR3 is TGTGCCAGCAGTGCGGGGGTCCGGGATCAGCCCCAGCATTTT.

This clone has just a few counts. V usage is TRBV6-1 and J usage is TRBJ2-1; 10 nucleotides agree with TRBD2. Looked up from germline, CDR1 is MNHNS and CDR2 is SASEGT. The CDR3 spans 16 residues. Trimming at V came to 4 bases and at J to 4 bases, leaving 7 bases not matched to a gene. CDR3 nucleotide sequence: TGTGCCAGCAGTGCCTCCGGACTAGCGGCATACAATGAGCAGTTCTTC. Its translation is CASSASGLAAYNEQFF.

The V and J genes are TRBV2 and TRBJ2-3; 9 bases are a match to TRBD2. This CDR3 comprises 17 residues. CDR1 is SNHLY and CDR2 is FYNNEI in the germline V gene. With V trimmed by 6 bases and J by 4 bases, 14 bases remained unmatched. CDR3 residues: CASSDGGGGLDSDTQYF. The CDR3 nucleotides read TGTGCCAGCAGCGATGGCGGGGGGGGACTAGACTCAGATACGCAGTATTTT.

About this clone: This sample also contains other DNA sequences that code for the same CDR3. The chain's CDR3 is CASSYSRQGHEQYF. The CDR3 nucleotides read TGTGCCAGCAGTTACTCCCGCCAGGGCCACGAGCAGTACTTC. The gene calls are TRBV6-5 and TRBJ2-7, with a tentative D call TRBD1 (5 bases). CDR1 MNHEY and CDR2 SVGAGI come from the germline V gene. Between the trimmed V and J ends, which lost 0 bases and 5 bases, there was a span of 11 bases. This CDR3 comprises 14 residues.

The rearrangement joins TRBV7-9 to TRBJ1-1, with 7 bases that match TRBD1. The CDR3 consists of 15 residues. V lost 2 bases and J lost 3; bases outside the gene matches: 6. Germline CDR1 and CDR2: SEHNR and FQNEAQ (reference sequence). The DNA for the CDR3 is TGTGCCAGCAGCTTAACAGGGGAAGGGTACACTGAAGCTTTCTTT. It specifies CASSLTGEGYTEAFF.

The chain carries TRBV18 and TRBJ2-1; 7 nucleotides align to TRBD1. V lost 5 bases and J lost 2; bases outside the gene matches: 6. Germline CDR1 is KGHSH and CDR2 is LQKENI. This CDR3 has 15 residues. The CDR3 DNA reads as TGTGCCAGCTCAGCCTGGGACAGTCCCTACAATGAGCAGTTCTTC. It encodes CASSAWDSPYNEQFF.

This clone appeared a few times. The CDR3 DNA reads as TGTGCCAGCAGCCCGGGGGACCAGCGGCAGCAGTTCTTC. This gives the protein CASSPGDQRQQFF. The V call is TRBV3-1 (or the pseudogene TRBV3-2), the J call TRBJ2-1, with D perhaps TRBD2 (6 bases). The ends were cut back, 4 bases at V and 11 bases at J, with 15 bases in the middle. The CDR3 is 13 residues long. Per the germline V gene, CDR1 is LGHDT and CDR2 is YNNKEL (reference sequence).

The chain uses TRBV19 and TRBJ2-3; maybe TRBD1 (6 bases). In germline, CDR1 is LNHDA, CDR2 SQIVND (reference sequence). V was shortened by 6 bases and J by 0 bases, with 13 bases between the two germline ends. This CDR3 region has 15 residues. The CDR3 sequence is CASSEQGPSTDTQYF. The CDR3 nucleotides read TGTGCCAGTAGCGAACAGGGACCTAGCACAGATACGCAGTATTTT.